The present T cell receptor beta chain was sequenced within a study of breast tumors, draining lymph nodes, adjacent tissues. Trimming took 6 bases from V and 7 from J; bases not matched to a gene: 21. Germline CDR1 reads MNHEY; CDR2 reads SMNVEV (reference sequence). The CDR3 is made up of 20 amino acids. The lymph nodes were axillary draining lymph nodes from breast cancer patients. TCRdb reprocessed the multiplex PCR reads via MiXCR and lists one record per CDR3 protein. The repertoire holds approximately 120,000 distinct CDR3 sequences, with around 20% as singletons. The chain employs TRBV27 and TRBJ2-2; 12 nucleotides line up with TRBD1. The sequence derives from a female donor with breast cancer. Some clones in this sample may be carry-over from other donors' samples. Sequenced material: axillary lymph node tissue. CDR3 DNA sequence: TGTGCCAGCAGCCACACTGGCATTTACCCGGGACAGGGGGCCAACGGGGAGCTGTTTTTT. This gives the protein CASSHTGIYPGQGANGELFF.